Listed below are T cell receptor beta chains from one sample, sequenced in a study of T cell responses to AZD1222 COVID-19 vaccine. The repertoire was sequenced with immunoSEQ multiplex PCR; TCRdb's copy has only in-frame clones and lacks some. The sample lists about 140,000 clones, approximately 91% occurring once. Sequences were derived from peripheral blood, sampled 28 days after the second AZD1222 dose. These TCRs come from an adult who received the AZD1222 COVID-19 vaccine. CDR3s include the opening cysteine and the closing phenylalanine or tryptophan. Each record gives: clone size, V gene, J gene, CDR3 length, D gene, CDR3 DNA, CDR3 protein. D genes are given only for firm matches. Only some rows state a clone size, as once, few, many or a class for expanded clones.

clone size: NA
V gene: TRBV5-8
J gene: TRBJ1-6
CDR3 length: 15
D gene: NA
CDR3 DNA: TGTGCCAGCAGCTGGTCCGCCAGAGGGAATTCACCCCTCCACTTT
CDR3 protein: CASSWSARGNSPLHF

clone size: few
V gene: TRBV19
J gene: TRBJ1-2
CDR3 length: 13
D gene: NA
CDR3 DNA: TGTGCCAGTAGTGCCAGACAAAACTATGGCTACACCTTC
CDR3 protein: CASSARQNYGYTF

clone size: NA
V gene: TRBV14
J gene: TRBJ2-7
CDR3 length: 19
D gene: TRBD2
CDR3 DNA: TGTGCCAGCAGCCAAGATGTTGACATACTTAGCGGGAGCTCCTACGAGCAGTACTTC
CDR3 protein: CASSQDVDILSGSSYEQYF

clone size: NA
V gene: TRBV11-1
J gene: TRBJ1-3
CDR3 length: 12
D gene: NA
CDR3 DNA: TGTGCCAGCAGCTTATCCGGAAACACCATATATTTT
CDR3 protein: CASSLSGNTIYF

clone size: NA
V gene: TRBV7-3
J gene: TRBJ2-5
CDR3 length: 13
D gene: NA
CDR3 DNA: TGTGCCAGCAGCCTAGCACACCTAGAGACCCAGTACTTC
CDR3 protein: CASSLAHLETQYF

clone size: NA
V gene: TRBV27
J gene: TRBJ2-1
CDR3 length: 12
D gene: NA
CDR3 DNA: TGTGCCAGCAGTTCTGGAATTAATGAGCAGTTCTTC
CDR3 protein: CASSSGINEQFF

clone size: once
V gene: TRBV19
J gene: TRBJ2-7
CDR3 length: 17
D gene: NA
CDR3 DNA: TGTGCCAGTAGCAATTTCGGCAGACTAGTGGGCTCCTACGAGCAGTACTTC
CDR3 protein: CASSNFGRLVGSYEQYF

clone size: NA
V gene: TRBV5-5
J gene: TRBJ1-3
CDR3 length: 14
D gene: NA
CDR3 DNA: TGTGCCAGCAGCTGGCGACCCTTTGGGGACACCATATATTTT
CDR3 protein: CASSWRPFGDTIYF

clone size: NA
V gene: TRBV12-3/TRBV12-4
J gene: TRBJ1-1
CDR3 length: 13
D gene: NA
CDR3 DNA: TGTGCCAGCAGTTCTGGCAGGAACACTGAAGCTTTCTTT
CDR3 protein: CASSSGRNTEAFF

clone size: NA
V gene: TRBV7-2
J gene: TRBJ2-5
CDR3 length: 18
D gene: TRBD2
CDR3 DNA: TGTGCCAGCACACCCGCCCCCCGAGGACTAGCGTCACAAGAGACCCAGTACTTC
CDR3 protein: CASTPAPRGLASQETQYF

clone size: NA
V gene: TRBV12-3/TRBV12-4
J gene: TRBJ1-2
CDR3 length: 13
D gene: NA
CDR3 DNA: TGTGCCAGCAGTCCGGGGTTACTTGGCGGCTACACCTTC
CDR3 protein: CASSPGLLGGYTF